Listed below are T cell receptor beta chains from one sample, sequenced in a study of radiation and T cells in renal cell carcinoma. TCRdb's copy holds only in-frame clones and misses some; the assay was immunoSEQ multiplex PCR. The sample holds tens of thousands of clones, 80% seen once. This sample comprised blood, obtained from a patient whose treatment included radiotherapy and nephrectomy. Receptors were obtained from a woman in her 70s with renal cell carcinoma. Each CDR3 is given with its conserved first and last residue. The D gene is left open where the match is weak. Clone size is shown for a subset of rows, as once, few, many or a class of expanded clone.

V: TRBV19; D: NA; size: NA; J: TRBJ1-2; DNA: TGTGCCAGTAGTATCTACTCGGGCAGGGACTATGGCTACACCTTC; CDR3: CASSIYSGRDYGYTF
V: TRBV29-1; D: TRBD1; size: once; J: TRBJ1-2; DNA: TGCAGCGTACACAGGGGAGCCGGCGGCTACACCTTC; CDR3: CSVHRGAGGYTF
V: TRBV2; D: NA; size: NA; J: TRBJ2-7; DNA: TGTGCCAGCAGTGAGGGGGCTCCCGCCTACGAGCAGTACTTC; CDR3: CASSEGAPAYEQYF
V: TRBV5-1; D: TRBD2; size: NA; J: TRBJ2-2; DNA: TGCGCCAGCAGCTTGGCACTAGCGGGGACCGGGGAGCTGTTTTTT; CDR3: CASSLALAGTGELFF
V: TRBV5-1; D: TRBD1; size: NA; J: TRBJ2-1; DNA: TGCGCCAGCAGCTCAGGGGGCCCCTACAATGAGCAGTTCTTC; CDR3: CASSSGGPYNEQFF
V: TRBV25-1; D: NA; size: NA; J: TRBJ2-5; DNA: TGTGCCAGCGCCCCGGGCCCCGGCCCGGGGGATCAAGAGACCCAGTACTTC; CDR3: CASAPGPGPGDQETQYF
V: TRBV7-9; D: NA; size: NA; J: TRBJ1-1; DNA: TGTGCCAGCAGCTTACGCGAGGGTACGGGCACTGAAGCTTTCTTT; CDR3: CASSLREGTGTEAFF
V: TRBV19; D: NA; size: NA; J: TRBJ2-3; DNA: TGTGCCAGTAGTAGTGACGTTACGCAGTATTTT; CDR3: CASSSDVTQYF
V: TRBV6-1; D: NA; size: NA; J: TRBJ1-5; DNA: TGTGCCAGCAGTAACCCGGGGGGAGCCCATCAGCCCCAGCATTTT; CDR3: CASSNPGGAHQPQHF
V: TRBV21-1; D: NA; size: once; J: TRBJ2-1; DNA: TGTGCCAGCAGCAACAGCTCCTACAATGAGCAGTTCTTC; CDR3: CASSNSSYNEQFF
V: TRBV6-5; D: NA; size: NA; J: TRBJ1-1; DNA: TGTGCCAGCAGTCCGAGGGGGGACACTGAAGCTTTCTTT; CDR3: CASSPRGDTEAFF
V: TRBV5-8; D: NA; size: NA; J: TRBJ1-1; DNA: TGTGCCAGCAGCTTGGACCGGGGGCGCCTAATCACTGAAGCTTTCTTT; CDR3: CASSLDRGRLITEAFF
V: TRBV21-1; D: NA; size: NA; J: TRBJ1-2; DNA: TGTGCCAGCAGCAAAGAGGAGGGGGGCTACACCTTC; CDR3: CASSKEEGGYTF
V: TRBV19; D: TRBD2; size: NA; J: TRBJ2-5; DNA: TGTGCCAGTAGTATTGGGGCGGGAGTTAGCGAGACCCAGTACTTC; CDR3: CASSIGAGVSETQYF
V: TRBV19; D: TRBD1; size: NA; J: TRBJ1-2; DNA: TGTGCCAGTAGAAACTGGACAGGGGTTGGTGGCTACACCTTC; CDR3: CASRNWTGVGGYTF
V: TRBV6-1; D: NA; size: NA; J: TRBJ2-7; DNA: TGTGCCAGCAGGGGGGGTATGGGAGCGTACGAGCAGTACTTC; CDR3: CASRGGMGAYEQYF
V: TRBV9; D: TRBD2; size: NA; J: TRBJ2-5; DNA: TGTGCCAGCAGCGTATCGGGGCTAGCGGGAGGAGAGACCCAGTACTTC; CDR3: CASSVSGLAGGETQYF
V: TRBV27; D: TRBD1; size: NA; J: TRBJ2-7; DNA: TGTGCCAGCAGATGGGGACAGGGGGCTTACGAGCAGTACTTC; CDR3: CASRWGQGAYEQYF
V: TRBV6-6; D: TRBD1; size: NA; J: TRBJ1-4; DNA: TGTGCCAGCAGCCCGACAGGGGGCGACGGTGAAAAACTGTTTTTT; CDR3: CASSPTGGDGEKLFF
V: TRBV11-2; D: TRBD2; size: NA; J: TRBJ2-7; DNA: TGTGCCAGCACCAAGTTAGCGGGAGGGCGCTGGAGCTCCTACGAGCAGTACTTC; CDR3: CASTKLAGGRWSSYEQYF
V: TRBV5-1; D: NA; size: NA; J: TRBJ2-2; DNA: TGCGCCAGCAGCTTGGGGCCCCGGTCTTCCGGGGAGCTGTTTTTT; CDR3: CASSLGPRSSGELFF
V: TRBV5-4; D: NA; size: NA; J: TRBJ1-2; DNA: TGTGCCAGCAGCTCCACGGGGGCGCGCGGCTATGGCTACACCTTC; CDR3: CASSSTGARGYGYTF
V: TRBV10-2; D: NA; size: NA; J: TRBJ2-5; DNA: TGCGCCAGCAGTGAGGGGGACCACAAAGAGACCCAGTACTTC; CDR3: CASSEGDHKETQYF
V: TRBV4-2; D: NA; size: NA; J: TRBJ2-4; DNA: TGTGCCAGCAGCCAAGGCAACGGAAACATTCAGTACTTC; CDR3: CASSQGNGNIQYF
V: TRBV4-1; D: NA; size: NA; J: TRBJ2-5; DNA: TGCGCCAGCAGAGGGCCGACGGGAGAGACCCAGTACTTC; CDR3: CASRGPTGETQYF
V: TRBV6-1; D: NA; size: NA; J: TRBJ1-5; DNA: TGTGCCAGCAGTGAACTGCATCAGCCCCAGCATTTT; CDR3: CASSELHQPQHF
V: TRBV15; D: TRBD1; size: NA; J: TRBJ2-1; DNA: TGTGCCACCAGCAGATCCTCAGGGGGCAATGAGCAGTTCTTC; CDR3: CATSRSSGGNEQFF
V: TRBV2; D: NA; size: NA; J: TRBJ2-1; DNA: TGTGCCAGCAGTGAAACTGAATTCAACTACAATGAGCAGTTCTTC; CDR3: CASSETEFNYNEQFF
V: TRBV19; D: NA; size: NA; J: TRBJ2-1; DNA: TGTGCCAGTAGTATGCTATCCACAAATGAGCAGTTCTTC; CDR3: CASSMLSTNEQFF
V: TRBV19; D: NA; size: NA; J: TRBJ1-4; DNA: TGTGCCAGTAGCGTACAAAACGGCAATGGAAAACTGTTTTTT; CDR3: CASSVQNGNGKLFF
V: TRBV11-2; D: TRBD1; size: NA; J: TRBJ1-1; DNA: TGTGCCAGCAGCTTCCAGGGGGACACTGAAGCTTTCTTT; CDR3: CASSFQGDTEAFF
V: TRBV27; D: NA; size: NA; J: TRBJ2-7; DNA: TGTGCCAGCAGTCCGGATACAGGGAATGACCACGAGCAGTACTTC; CDR3: CASSPDTGNDHEQYF
V: TRBV5-1; D: TRBD1; size: NA; J: TRBJ1-1; DNA: TGCGCCAGCAGCCAGGGGGGGAACACTGAAGCTTTCTTT; CDR3: CASSQGGNTEAFF
V: TRBV5-6; D: NA; size: NA; J: TRBJ1-4; DNA: TGTGCCAGCAGCCTGAGGGGGACAACTAATGAAAAACTGTTTTTT; CDR3: CASSLRGTTNEKLFF
V: TRBV7-7; D: TRBD2; size: NA; J: TRBJ2-5; DNA: TGTGCCAGCAGCCTTGGACTAGCAGAGACCCAGTACTTC; CDR3: CASSLGLAETQYF
V: TRBV19; D: NA; size: NA; J: TRBJ2-1; DNA: TGTGCCAGTAGTGTTGACTCTCCCTCCTACAATGAGCAGTTCTTC; CDR3: CASSVDSPSYNEQFF
V: TRBV27; D: NA; size: NA; J: TRBJ2-6; DNA: TGTGCCAGCAGTCCGACGGGCGTTCCTGGGGCCAACGTCCTGACTTTC; CDR3: CASSPTGVPGANVLTF
V: TRBV12-5; D: NA; size: few; J: TRBJ1-1; DNA: TGTGCTAGTGGTTTGGGCGGGGGGCAGCACACTGAAGCTTTCTTT; CDR3: CASGLGGGQHTEAFF
V: TRBV6-6; D: TRBD2; size: NA; J: TRBJ2-5; DNA: TGTGCCAGCAGTCCGGGACTAGCGGGGGAAGAGACCCAGTACTTC; CDR3: CASSPGLAGEETQYF
V: TRBV7-2; D: NA; size: NA; J: TRBJ2-1; DNA: TGTGCCAGCAGCCCCGACGATAGGGAGAACAATGAGCAGTTCTTC; CDR3: CASSPDDRENNEQFF
V: TRBV7-2; D: NA; size: NA; J: TRBJ1-6; DNA: TGTGCCAGCAGCTTATTAACCAGAGGGTTTGGTAATTCACCCCTCCACTTT; CDR3: CASSLLTRGFGNSPLHF
V: TRBV5-6; D: NA; size: NA; J: TRBJ2-3; DNA: TGTGCCAGCAGCTTGGAAAGGGGCGGTAGCACAGATACGCAGTATTTT; CDR3: CASSLERGGSTDTQYF
V: TRBV7-9; D: TRBD1; size: once; J: TRBJ1-2; DNA: TGTGCCAGCAGCTTAGGTCTCGGCAGGGGGCAGGGTGGCTACACCTTC; CDR3: CASSLGLGRGQGGYTF
V: TRBV5-1; D: NA; size: NA; J: TRBJ2-5; DNA: TGCGCCAGCAGCTTGACGGAGATGGGGACCCAGTACTTC; CDR3: CASSLTEMGTQYF